This T cell receptor (beta chain) is from a study of cytomegalovirus exposure and HLA in healthy donors. Study-level results: For cytomegalovirus status, the classifier reportedly gave diagnoses with high specificity and sensitivity. A few chains linked to CMV were shown in vitro to be specific for CMV antigens.

Measured with immunoSEQ multiplex PCR; TCRdb has only the in-frame clones, and not every one. The sample yields 45,000 to 65,000 clones, 90% to 95% seen once. Details on this clone: Antigen unknown.

The length of the CDR3 is 17 residues. This TCR derives from a woman aged 18-35 years in good health and CMV-seropositive. Material: PBMCs. V and J are TRBV12-2 and TRBJ2-3; the table's D gene call, TRBD2, was not cross checked with the DNA. TRBV12-2 is a pseudogene segment. The CDR3 here is CASRPRCGGAPSDTQYF. The CDR3 coding sequence is TGTGCAAGTCGCCCTCGATGCGGGGGGGCGCCATCAGATACGCAGTATTTT.